This entry concerns a single T cell receptor beta chain. Here immunoSEQ multiplex PCR was the method, and the copy in TCRdb shows in-frame clones only, minus some. The data contain fewer than 20,000 clones, more than 75% of them singletons. Repeated repertoire sampling spanned the course of chemoradiotherapy. These data originate in a study of chemoradiotherapy in HPV16-positive cancers. For the study at large: Candidate HPV-specific T-cell clones and common TCR motifs came from functional assays in two HPV16-positive patients.

Trimming removed 3 bases at V and 4 bases at J, with 12 bases between. The CDR3 length is 14 residues. CDR1 and CDR2 from the germline V gene are LNHDA and SQIVND (reference sequence). The chain links TRBV19 to TRBJ1-2; D uncertain. Sequenced here: blood, sampled from a patient who underwent chemoradiotherapy. This sequence was found in a human donor with HPV-associated anogenital cancer. The CDR3 DNA reads as TGTGCCAGTAGTATTGGGTTTTCGGTCTATGGCTACACCTTC. It specifies CASSIGFSVYGYTF.